This T cell receptor (beta chain) came from a study of cytomegalovirus exposure and HLA in healthy donors. As for the study in general: The roughly 120 validation repertoires used the same platform as the 650 to 850 first-cohort repertoires (as reported by a later analysis).

Looked up from germline, CDR1 is SGDLS and CDR2 is YYNGEE. V lost 4 bases and J 7 bases, leaving 14 bases between the germline ends. This CDR3 is 14 amino acids long. Assay: immunoSEQ multiplex PCR; the TCRdb copy retains only in-frame clones and omits some. The sample includes approximately 160,000 clones, about 90% of them seen just once. The table lists this clone with a few counts. The specimen sequenced was PBMCs. This receptor was identified in a young woman in good health and CMV-seropositive. The chain uses TRBV9 and TRBJ2-2, with a possible D match to TRBD2 (5 bases). This CDR3 is CASSPTRAGGELFF. The DNA for the CDR3 is TGTGCCAGCAGCCCAACTAGGGCTGGCGGGGAGCTGTTTTTT.